Sequencing of this T cell receptor beta chain was carried out in a study of T cell repertoires in cytomegalovirus infection. Across the study: Recently described HLA-C-restricted plus well-studied HLA-B-restricted CMV epitopes were used. Shared public TCR beta signatures pointed to both CMV infection and a matching HLA type.

TCRdb called the reads again in MiXCR, with one record for every CDR3 protein. The data show some 940,000 distinct CDR3 sequences, with around 30% seen just once and roughly an eighth held by the top ten. CDR3 length: 14 amino acids. The V and J ends lost 5 bases and 4 bases respectively, with 13 bases between them. Germline V gene sequence: CDR1 MGHRA, CDR2 YSYEKL. With regard to this clonotype: What it binds is not known.

Study findings and constraints: HLA-C-restricted CMV-specific TCR beta clonotypes prevailed in the ex vivo response. Accumulated public TCR beta family frequency recognized individuals carrying CMV together with the relevant HLA.

This sequence was found in a human donor in good health (CMV status not recorded). Some clones in this sample may be carry-over from other donors' samples. Sequenced material: cultured CD8+ T cells from PBMCs, taken from culture after CMV antigen stimulation. The chain recombines TRBV4-1 with TRBJ2-3, with a possible D match to TRBD2 (5 bases). The CDR3 coding sequence is TGCGCCAGCAGCGCTGCGGGCGAAGCAGATACGCAGTATTTT. Translation: CASSAAGEADTQYF.